The clone carrying this TCR beta chain turned up a few times. Antigen specificity is unknown. T cells were sequenced at a targeted depth of 1 in 200,000 to 1 in 1 million. Some clones are missing from TCRdb's copy, which holds only in-frame ones; the method was immunoSEQ multiplex PCR. The table lists 100,000 to 150,000 clones, approximately 85% of them singletons. This sample was taken from a study of cytotoxic CD8 clonotypes in ibrutinib-treated CLL. Study details: Researchers reported ten to twelve relapsed/refractory and 15 treatment-naive patients, 17 to 18 of them IGHV unmutated.

The CDR3 is 14 residues long. The V and J ends lost 6 bases and 8 bases respectively, with 19 bases between them. The V gene's germline CDR1 is MNHEY and CDR2 SVGAGI. Overall study results and limits: At baseline, clonality was higher than in age-matched healthy donors and correlated with CD8+ counts. Having risen at ibrutinib response, clonality had fallen back toward baseline by progression.

The J gene is TRBJ1-2, the V gene TRBV6-5; a possible D gene is TRBD1 (6 bases). This TCR came from a human donor with chronic lymphocytic leukemia. Material: PBMCs, obtained after 24 months of ibrutinib treatment. The CDR3 loop is CASSGGPGAGGYTF. The DNA for the CDR3 is TGTGCCAGCAGCGGGGGGCCAGGGGCGGGAGGCTACACCTTC.